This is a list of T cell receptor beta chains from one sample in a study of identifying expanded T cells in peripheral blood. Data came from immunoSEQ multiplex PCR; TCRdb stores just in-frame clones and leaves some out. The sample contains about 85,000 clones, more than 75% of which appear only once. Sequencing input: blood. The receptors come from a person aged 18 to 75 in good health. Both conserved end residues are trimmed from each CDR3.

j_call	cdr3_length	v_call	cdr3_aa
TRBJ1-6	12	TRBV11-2	ASSSGQGDSPLH
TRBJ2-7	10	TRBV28	ASRDIDYEQY
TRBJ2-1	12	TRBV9	ASSALNYGNEQF
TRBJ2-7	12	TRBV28	ASSLRGGSYEQY
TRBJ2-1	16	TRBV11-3	ASSLDQGGTGSYNEQF
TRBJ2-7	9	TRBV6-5	ASSEAYEQY
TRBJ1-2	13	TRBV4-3	ASSQDRSGNYGYT
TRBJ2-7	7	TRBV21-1	ASAPEQY
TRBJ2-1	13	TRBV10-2	ASRATSGNRNEQF
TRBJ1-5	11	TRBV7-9	ASSSQGSLPQH
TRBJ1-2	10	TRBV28	ASSLVGFGYT
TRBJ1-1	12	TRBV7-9	ASSQLSRVTEAF
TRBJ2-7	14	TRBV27	ASSFGKRLGEGEQY
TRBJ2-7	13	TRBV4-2	ASSPGLLSSYEQY
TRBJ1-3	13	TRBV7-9	ASSLGGALGNTIY
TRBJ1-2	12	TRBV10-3	AISTRQGNYGYT
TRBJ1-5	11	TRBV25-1	ASSDKQGQPQH
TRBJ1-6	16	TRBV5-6	ASSLAAGADSYNSPLH
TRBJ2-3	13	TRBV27	ASSLFAGTTDTQY
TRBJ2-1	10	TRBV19	ASSIFNNEQF
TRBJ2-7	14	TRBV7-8	ASSLAGTVSSYEQY
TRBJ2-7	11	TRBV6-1	ASNKDRAHEQY
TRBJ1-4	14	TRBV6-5	ASSYSGRGFNEKLF
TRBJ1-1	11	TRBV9	ASSVDTGGLAF
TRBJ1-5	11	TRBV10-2	ASSEGHNQPQH
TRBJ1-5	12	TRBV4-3	ASSQGTGSQPQH
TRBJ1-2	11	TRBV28	ASSYSGSYGYT
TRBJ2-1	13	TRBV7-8	ASSAQQGSYNEQF
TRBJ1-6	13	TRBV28	ASSLLGYGGSPLH
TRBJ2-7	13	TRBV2	ASRPTSGGSYEQY
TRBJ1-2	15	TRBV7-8	ASSAGQAINPFYGYT
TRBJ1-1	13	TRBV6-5	ASSQPVGVNTEAF
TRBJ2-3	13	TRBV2	ASSLTSGGKNTQY
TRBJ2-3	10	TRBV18	ASSTRADTQY
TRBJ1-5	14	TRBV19	ASSLRTGVSNQPQH
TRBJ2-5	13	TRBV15	ATSREQGAQETQY
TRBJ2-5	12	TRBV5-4	ASSTGTAQETQY
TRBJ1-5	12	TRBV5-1	ASSLYDSNQPQH
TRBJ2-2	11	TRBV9	ASSVWGSGELF
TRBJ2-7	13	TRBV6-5	ATQSGGLSSYEQY
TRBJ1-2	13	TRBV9	ASSVGGEVNYGYT
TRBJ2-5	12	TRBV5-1	ASSPGTSGETQY
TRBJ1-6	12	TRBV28	ASRAGYYNSPLH
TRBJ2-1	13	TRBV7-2	ASSQAGLARHEQF
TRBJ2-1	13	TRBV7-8	ASSSRATNYNEQF
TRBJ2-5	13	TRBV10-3	AISDSDSDPETQY
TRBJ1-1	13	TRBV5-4	ASRVQGAVNTEAF
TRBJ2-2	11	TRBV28	ASSKGIGGELF
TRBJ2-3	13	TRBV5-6	ASSRGGISTDTQY
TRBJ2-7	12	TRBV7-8	ASSLVTRAYEQY
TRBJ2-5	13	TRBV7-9	ASSLGTGYSETQY